This T cell receptor (beta chain) was captured in a study of human T cells and chemical hapten exposure. TCRdb fed the RACE reads into MiXCR, producing one record per CDR3 protein. The sample includes 80,000 to 100,000 distinct CDR3 sequences, approximately 11% of them seen just once. This clonotype came up many times. In germline, CDR1 is SQVTM, CDR2 ANQGSEA. CDR3 length: 13 residues. The time point is: patch test 3, about 24 weeks after DPC sensitization. Treatment meaning: therapeutic diphenylcyclopropenone sensitization with weekly scalp DPC. V is TRBV29-1 and J is TRBJ2-1; D unresolved. The clonotype originates from a woman under 40 with alopecia areata. Some clones in this sample may be carry-over from other donors' samples. The material sequenced was whole blood, taken in connection with sensitization to the hapten diphenylcyclopropenone (DPC). This chain's CDR3 is CGGCRTEGNEQFF. CDR3 nucleotide sequence: TGCGGCGGTTGCAGAACTGAAGGGAATGAGCAGTTCTTC.